The 24 T cell receptor beta chains below come from one sample, sequenced in a study of blood T cell repertoires in COVID-19. Some clones are missing from TCRdb's copy, which holds only in-frame ones; the method was immunoSEQ multiplex PCR. The sample consists of roughly 230,000 clones, 80% to 90% of them appearing once. The sample comprised peripheral blood. These receptor sequences come from a man between 40 and 49 years old with active or convalescent COVID-19.

The CDR3 DNA reads TGTGCCAGCAGCGTAGGCCAGGGTGAAGGGGGCTACACCTTC. The encoded protein is CASSVGQGEGGYTF. The chain links TRBV9 to TRBJ1-2, with a tentative D call TRBD1 (5 bases). This CDR3 contains 14 residues. Per the germline V gene, CDR1 is SGDLS and CDR2 is YYNGEE. The V gene lost 0 bases and the J gene lost 8 bases, with 14 bases spanning the gap.

The genes are TRBV19 and TRBJ1-5, with D uncertain. The ends were cut back, 3 bases at V and 5 bases at J, with 11 bases in the middle. The CDR3 covers 14 residues. Germline V gives CDR1 LNHDA, CDR2 SQIVND (reference sequence). Here the CDR3 reads CASSMRQNHQPQHF. The CDR3 nucleotides read TGTGCCAGTAGTATGAGGCAGAACCATCAGCCCCAGCATTTT.

The chain has TRBV28 and TRBJ2-5, with D unclear. The CDR3 totals 13 residues. The V and J ends lost 5 bases and 5 bases respectively, with 12 bases between them. Germline CDR1 is MDHEN and CDR2 is SYDVKM. The CDR3 region has the DNA TGTGCCAGCAGTCCGGCTAGTCGCGAGACCCAGTACTTC. This encodes CASSPASRETQYF.

Turning to this clone: The sample has other DNA sequences that encode this CDR3 too. This chain links TRBV9 with TRBJ2-2; D is perhaps TRBD1 (5 bases). The CDR3 is made up of 14 amino acids. Per germline, CDR1 SGDLS and CDR2 YYNGEE. V was shortened by 0 bases and J by 5 bases, with 8 bases between the two germline ends. The CDR3: CASSVVGVTGELFF. In nucleotides, the CDR3 is TGTGCCAGCAGCGTAGTAGGGGTGACCGGGGAGCTGTTTTTT.

The gene calls are TRBV7-9 and TRBJ2-2, with a tentative D call TRBD1 (6 bases). The V and J ends lost 2 bases and 1 base respectively, with 17 bases between them. CDR1 is SEHNR and CDR2 is FQNEAQ in the germline V gene (reference sequence). The CDR3 spans 18 residues. DNA for the CDR3: TGTGCCAGCAGCTTAAAGTCCCCGGACAGTAAGAACACCGGGGAGCTGTTTTTT. Protein sequence: CASSLKSPDSKNTGELFF.

The genes are TRBV19 and TRBJ2-3; a possible D gene is TRBD2 (7 bases). CDR1 LNHDA and CDR2 SQIVND come from the germline V gene (reference sequence). V was trimmed by 3 bases and J by 2 bases, leaving 12 bases between them. CDR3 size: 15 residues. CDR3: CASSMRGGTTDTQYF. Here the CDR3 DNA reads TGTGCCAGTAGTATGAGGGGGGGGACCACAGATACGCAGTATTTT.

The table lists this clone with a count of one. The genes are TRBV14 and TRBJ1-1; a weak D match, TRBD1 (5 bases). CDR3 length: 12 residues. Trimming pared 4 bases from V and 5 bases from J, leaving 8 bases between. Germline V gene lookup returns CDR1 SGHDN and CDR2 FVKESK. The CDR3 nucleotides read TGTGCCAGCAGCCCAGGGTGGACTGAAGCTTTCTTT. Amino acid sequence: CASSPGWTEAFF.

The J gene is TRBJ1-1, the V gene TRBV20-1; D is uncertain. The CDR3 is made up of 10 amino acids. Germline loops: CDR1 DFQATT, CDR2 SNEGSKA (reference sequence). Trimming shortened V by 3 bases and J by 5 bases, and 4 bases separated the two germline ends. The CDR3 loop is CSASFTEAFF. CDR3 coding DNA: TGCAGTGCTAGCTTTACTGAAGCTTTCTTT.

The chain joins TRBV5-4 to TRBJ2-3; no firm D call. V was shortened by 1 base and J by 6 bases, with 9 bases between the two germline ends. CDR3 length: 13 amino acids. Germline CDR1 and CDR2: SGHNT and YYREEE (reference sequence). The CDR3 loop is CASSLSNGDTQYF. Written as DNA, the CDR3 is TGTGCCAGCAGCTTGTCTAACGGGGATACGCAGTATTTT.

This clone was observed a single time. V usage is TRBV4-2 and J usage is TRBJ1-4; 9 positions match TRBD1. The CDR3 loop spans 16 amino acids. With 0 bases clipped from V and 7 bases from J, the junction kept 6 bases outside the gene matches. Germline V gene lookup returns CDR1 LGHNA and CDR2 YNFKEQ. In nucleotides, the CDR3 is TGTGCCAGCAGCCAAGATAGGGACAGGGTGTTTGAAAAACTGTTTTTT. Its translation is CASSQDRDRVFEKLFF.

This chain links TRBV4-2 with TRBJ2-1; 10 positions match TRBD2. J lost 5 bases, V lost 4 bases, and 17 bases had no gene match. The CDR3 extends over 19 amino acids. In germline, CDR1 is LGHNA, CDR2 YNFKEQ. CDR3 loop: CASSPWGTAIAGGNNEQFF. CDR3 in DNA: TGTGCCAGCAGCCCGTGGGGTACCGCGATAGCGGGGGGAAACAATGAGCAGTTCTTC.

The CDR3 region is CASSPLKWGEGSTDTQYF. The CDR3 DNA sequence: TGTGCCAGCAGTCCACTCAAGTGGGGGGAGGGAAGCACAGATACGCAGTATTTT. V usage is TRBV27 and J usage is TRBJ2-3; 7 bases map to TRBD2. CDR1 is MNHEY, CDR2 SMNVEV, per germline (reference sequence). The CDR3 contains 18 residues. J was trimmed by 0 bases and V by 5 bases; bases with no gene match: 14.

This clone was detected only once. V gene TRBV6-5 combines with J gene TRBJ2-3, with 9 bases that match TRBD2. Germline V gives CDR1 MNHEY, CDR2 SVGAGI. The CDR3 is 15 residues long. With V trimmed by 6 bases and J by 0 bases, 4 bases remained unmatched. The CDR3 sequence: CASRKTSGSTDTQYF. The CDR3 nucleotides are TGTGCCAGCAGGAAGACTAGCGGAAGCACAGATACGCAGTATTTT.

This chain joins TRBV18 and TRBJ2-1; TRBD2 might be the D (6 bases). The germline CDR1 and CDR2 sequences are KGHSH and LQKENI. Trimming pared 1 base from V and 6 bases from J, leaving 10 bases between. This CDR3 is 14 amino acids long. CDR3 nucleotides: TGTGCCAGCTCACCACTCGGAGGGTTCAATGAGCAGTTCTTC. Translating gives CASSPLGGFNEQFF.

V usage is TRBV4-2 and J usage is TRBJ1-5; the D gene is possibly TRBD1 (6 bases). The length of the CDR3 is 13 residues. In germline, CDR1 is LGHNA, CDR2 YNFKEQ. Trimming left V 1 base short and J 11 bases short, with 12 bases between. CDR3: CASSQGGGAAQHF. CDR3 coding DNA: TGTGCCAGCAGCCAAGGTGGGGGCGCGGCCCAGCATTTT.

As for this clone: Other nucleotide sequences from this sample produce the same CDR3. V usage is TRBV6-5 and J usage is TRBJ1-5; D gene unclear. Germline CDR1 MNHEY, CDR2 SVGAGI. Trimming took off 0 bases at V and 0 bases at J, with 6 bases between the two ends. The CDR3 is made up of 15 amino acids. The CDR3 DNA is TGTGCCAGCAGTTACTCGCGCTATAGCAATCAGCCCCAGCATTTT. Translation gives CASSYSRYSNQPQHF.

V usage is TRBV6-6 and J usage is TRBJ2-7; no reliable D call. The ends were cut back, 6 bases at V and 0 bases at J, with 3 bases in the middle. Germline V gene data show CDR1 as MNHNY and CDR2 as SVGAGI (reference sequence). The CDR3 is 11 amino acids. CDR3 amino acids: CASRSSYEQYF. The CDR3 region has the DNA TGTGCCAGCAGGAGCTCCTACGAGCAGTACTTC.

This clone was detected ten times or more. The rearrangement uses TRBV28 and TRBJ2-7; unclear D gene. Between the trimmed V and J ends, which lost 6 bases and 7 bases, there was a span of 16 bases. The CDR3 consists of 13 residues. Germline CDR1 MDHEN, CDR2 SYDVKM. The CDR3 nucleotides read TGTGCCAGCAGCCCCCTCTATGGCGGAGAGCAGTACTTC. This translates into CASSPLYGGEQYF. Based on the CDR3 plus reference TRBV28 and TRBJ2-7, the full variable domain is DVKVTQSSRYLVKRTGEKVFLECVQDMDHENMFWYRQDPGLGLRLIYFSYDVKMKEKGDIPEGYSVSREKKERFSLILESASTNQTSMYLCASSPLYGGEQYFGPGTRLTVT.

The CDR3 protein is CASSDRGPSNTGELFF. As DNA, the CDR3 is TGTGCCAGCAGTGACAGGGGGCCCTCAAACACCGGGGAGCTGTTTTTT. This sequence joins TRBV6-4 and TRBJ2-2; 7 nucleotides align to TRBD1. The CDR3 is 16 residues long. Unmatched junction bases numbered 5, after V lost 2 bases and J lost 2 bases. In germline, CDR1 is MRHNA, CDR2 SNTAGT.

The J gene is TRBJ2-2, the V gene TRBV25-1; D possibly corresponds to TRBD1 (6 bases). Between the trimmed V and J ends, which lost 8 bases and 1 base, there was a span of 11 bases. Per germline, CDR1 MGHDK and CDR2 SYGVNS. The CDR3 extends over 14 amino acids. The CDR3 sequence is CASGDRRNTGELFF. The CDR3 DNA follows: TGTGCCAGCGGAGACAGGAGGAACACCGGGGAGCTGTTTTTT.

The V gene is TRBV6-1, the J gene TRBJ1-1, with D possibly being TRBD1 (5 bases). From germline, CDR1 is MNHNS and CDR2 SASEGT. This CDR3 contains 14 residues. The V and J ends lost 5 bases and 1 base respectively, with 11 bases between them. This chain's CDR3 is CASSSTGGNTEAFF. The CDR3 DNA is TGTGCCAGCAGTTCCACGGGGGGGAACACTGAAGCTTTCTTT.

The chain has TRBV30 and TRBJ1-2; 11 positions match TRBD1. CDR1 GTSNPN and CDR2 SVGIG come from the germline V gene (reference sequence). Trimming removed 3 bases from V and 7 bases from J; junction bases left unmatched: 4. The CDR3 spans 13 residues. CDR3 loop: CAWRGTGGSGYTF. The CDR3 nucleotides read TGTGCCTGGAGAGGGACAGGGGGTAGTGGCTACACCTTC.

V is TRBV12-3 or TRBV12-4 and J is TRBJ1-3; D unclear. The V gene lost 8 bases and the J gene lost 0 bases, with 5 bases spanning the gap. CDR3 length equals 12 residues. The CDR3 DNA reads TGTGCCAGCGCGAGCTCTGGAAACACCATATATTTT. It encodes CASASSGNTIYF.

The rearrangement uses TRBV2 and TRBJ1-3; D perhaps matches TRBD1 (5 bases). Trimming shortened V by 11 bases and J by 0 bases, and 14 bases separated the two germline ends. This CDR3 contains 14 residues. Germline CDR1 and CDR2: SNHLY and FYNNEI. Written as DNA, the CDR3 is TGTGCCGGAAAACAGGCACACTCTGGAAACACCATATATTTT. Encoded protein: CAGKQAHSGNTIYF.